This T cell receptor beta chain derives from a study of cytomegalovirus exposure and HLA in healthy donors. Repertoires were generated with immunoSEQ multiplex PCR, while TCRdb's copy carries only in-frame clones and drops some. The sample lists 90,000 or so clones, around 85% seen once, with approximately 22% in the top ten. Sequencing input: PBMCs. This clonotype originated in a man aged 18 to 29 in good health and CMV-seropositive.

CDR3 amino acids: CASSLSNFQETQYF. CDR3 DNA: TGTGCCAGCAGCTTGAGTAACTTCCAAGAGACCCAGTACTTC. V and J are TRBV5-4 and TRBJ2-5; D remains unclear. Trimming took off 1 base at V and 1 base at J, with 8 bases between the two ends. This CDR3 is built from 14 residues. CDR1 and CDR2 (germline): SGHNT, YYREEE (reference sequence).